Presented here are 20 T cell receptor beta chains from one specimen sequenced in a study of blood T cell repertoires in COVID-19. Clones were read by immunoSEQ multiplex PCR, and TCRdb kept only the in-frame ones, dropping some. The sample includes under 85,000 clones, under 85% of them seen just once. The material sequenced was peripheral blood. These receptors originate from a human donor in a cohort sampled during active COVID-19.

The chain couples TRBV18 to TRBJ1-6; the D gene is possibly TRBD1 (5 bases). This CDR3 contains 15 residues. V was shortened by 2 bases and J by 10 bases, with 15 bases between the two germline ends. In germline, CDR1 is KGHSH, CDR2 LQKENI. In DNA form, the CDR3 reads TGTGCCAGCTCACCAGGGGCAGGGCAGACATCACCCCTCCACTTT. Translated, it gives CASSPGAGQTSPLHF. The complete variable domain, with remaining parts taken from reference TRBV18 and TRBJ1-6, reads NAGVMQNPRHLVRRRGQEARLRCSPMKGHSHVYWYRQLPEEGLKFMVYLQKENIIDESGMPKERFSAEFPKEGPSILRIQQVVRGDSAAYFCASSPGAGQTSPLHFGNGTRLTVT.

The chain uses TRBV6-6 and TRBJ1-2, with unresolved D. In germline, CDR1 is MNHNY, CDR2 SVGAGI (reference sequence). The V end was cut by 3 bases, the J end by 6 bases, with 14 bases between. The CDR3 spans 14 residues. CDR3 region: CASSYAEHRDGYTF. The CDR3 DNA sequence: TGTGCCAGCAGTTATGCGGAGCATAGAGATGGCTACACCTTC.

The chain uses TRBV19 and TRBJ1-4, with no clear D. The V end was cut by 5 bases, the J end by 5 bases, with 9 bases between. Germline V lookup: CDR1 LNHDA, CDR2 SQIVND (reference sequence). This CDR3 contains 13 residues. Here the CDR3 reads CASSRLGNEKLFF. For the CDR3, the DNA is TGTGCCAGTAGTCGCCTGGGCAATGAAAAACTGTTTTTT. The whole variable domain, filled in from reference TRBV19 and TRBJ1-4, reads DGGITQSPKYLFRKEGQNVTLSCEQNLNHDAMYWYRQDPGQGLRLIYYSQIVNDFQKGDIAEGYSVSREKKESFPLTVTSAQKNPTAFYLCASSRLGNEKLFFGSGTQLSVL.

CDR3 sequence: CAISGAGFGYEQYF. CDR3 coding DNA: TGTGCCATCAGTGGGGCAGGCTTTGGCTACGAGCAGTACTTC. V and J are TRBV10-3 and TRBJ2-7; no definite D call. Germline V gene lookup returns CDR1 ENHRY and CDR2 SYGVKD. The V gene lost 4 bases and the J gene lost 3 bases, with 13 bases spanning the gap. The CDR3 runs 14 residues.

The chain employs TRBV29-1 and TRBJ2-3; 10 bases map to TRBD2. Trimming at V came to 4 bases and at J to 5 bases, leaving 3 bases not matched to a gene. The CDR3 consists of 13 residues. Looked up from germline, CDR1 is SQVTM and CDR2 is ANQGSEA. The CDR3 nucleotides read TGCAGCGTTGCCAGCGGGGGGGTAGATACGCAGTATTTT. Its translation: CSVASGGVDTQYF.

V and J are TRBV29-1 and TRBJ2-7, with 9 bases that match TRBD1. Germline V gene lookup returns CDR1 SQVTM and CDR2 ANQGSEA. V lost 1 base, J lost 6 bases, and 10 bases stayed unmatched. CDR3 length equals 15 residues. CDR3 bases: TGCAGCGTTGAAGTTTCCGGGACAGGGACGGGCGAGCAGTACTTC. It is translated as CSVEVSGTGTGEQYF.

This clone came up once. This rearrangement joins TRBV6-5 to TRBJ2-7, with 8 bases aligning to TRBD1. J gave up 5 bases and V 5 bases, and 8 bases lay outside the gene matches. CDR3 size: 14 residues. The V gene's germline CDR1 is MNHEY and CDR2 SVGAGI. CDR3 protein: CASSQGQEAHEQYF. The CDR3 bases are TGTGCCAGCAGTCAGGGACAGGAGGCCCACGAGCAGTACTTC.

The rearrangement uses TRBV19 and TRBJ2-2; a possible D gene is TRBD1 (6 bases). Per the germline V gene, CDR1 is LNHDA and CDR2 is SQIVND (reference sequence). Trimming took off 3 bases at V and 0 bases at J, with 11 bases between the two ends. This CDR3 is 16 amino acids long. CDR3 protein: CASSILGASNTGELFF. The CDR3 DNA sequence: TGTGCCAGTAGTATTTTGGGGGCTTCGAACACCGGGGAGCTGTTTTTT.

The chain couples TRBV3-1 (or the pseudogene TRBV3-2) to TRBJ1-2; TRBD1 might be the D (5 bases). CDR3 size: 15 residues. Germline V gene data show CDR1 as LGHDT and CDR2 as YNNKEL (reference sequence). Trimming shortened V by 4 bases and J by 0 bases, and 12 bases separated the two germline ends. CDR3 DNA sequence: TGTGCCAGCAGCCCGACCTGGGACTCTAACTATGGCTACACCTTC. This sequence encodes CASSPTWDSNYGYTF.

The chain is built from TRBV6-2 or TRBV6-3 and TRBJ1-6; 10 nucleotides agree with TRBD1. Trimming cost V 2 bases and J 10 bases; bases outside gene matches: 5. This CDR3 has 15 residues. In germline, CDR1 is MNHEY, CDR2 SVGEGT. CDR3 in amino acids: CASSYTRTGGSPLHF. The CDR3 DNA reads as TGTGCCAGCAGTTACACGCGGACAGGGGGATCACCCCTCCACTTT.

The chain employs TRBV30 and TRBJ1-6, with D unclear. This CDR3 comprises 12 residues. Germline lookup yields CDR1 GTSNPN and CDR2 SVGIG (reference sequence). Trimming shortened V by 8 bases and J by 7 bases, and 12 bases separated the two germline ends. CDR3 residues: CAMGRGNSPLHF. Written as DNA, the CDR3 is TGTGCCATGGGCCGGGGAAATTCACCCCTCCACTTT. Full variable domain (outside the CDR3, taken from reference TRBV30 and TRBJ1-6): SQTIHQWPATLVQPVGSPLSLECTVEGTSNPNLYWYRQAAGRGLQLLFYSVGIGQISSEVPQNLSASRPQDRQFILSSKKLLLSDSGFYLCAMGRGNSPLHFGNGTRLTVT.

The chain carries TRBV5-4 and TRBJ1-2; 9 nucleotides align to TRBD1. The CDR3 loop spans 16 amino acids. CDR1 is SGHNT, CDR2 YYREEE, per germline (reference sequence). After removal of 0 bases from V and 3 bases from J, the junction contained 6 bases not matched to a gene. In DNA, the CDR3 is TGTGCCAGCAGCTTGGATATCTGGGACAGGGACTATGGCTACACCTTC. Protein sequence: CASSLDIWDRDYGYTF.

This rearrangement joins TRBV5-4 to TRBJ2-1, with TRBD2 as a possible D gene (7 bases). Germline loops: CDR1 SGHNT, CDR2 YYREEE (reference sequence). The germline V and J ends were trimmed by 4 bases and 2 bases, with 16 bases remaining between them. The CDR3 loop spans 16 amino acids. In nucleotides, the CDR3 is TGTGCCAGCAGCAATCGGGGGGCTGGGGCCTACAATGAGCAGTTCTTC. Its translation is CASSNRGAGAYNEQFF.

The chain joins TRBV5-1 to TRBJ2-3; TRBD2 matches 7 bases. CDR1 and CDR2 (germline): SGHRS, YFSETQ. CDR3 length equals 16 residues. After removal of 6 bases from V and 6 bases from J, the junction contained 16 bases not matched to a gene. In nucleotides, the CDR3 is TGCGCCAGCACCCGAGGAGGAGCGGGACTCCCTGATACGCAGTATTTT. Protein sequence: CASTRGGAGLPDTQYF.

The genes are TRBV5-1 and TRBJ1-2; 7 bases are shared with TRBD1. CDR3 length: 14 residues. Trimming took 3 bases from V and 2 from J; bases not matched to a gene: 4. Germline assignment: CDR1 SGHRS and CDR2 YFSETQ. The CDR3 spells CASSSGQANYGYTF. CDR3 sequence (DNA): TGCGCCAGCAGCTCCGGACAGGCCAACTATGGCTACACCTTC.

Remarks on this clone: Other DNA sequences within the sample encode an identical CDR3. V usage is TRBV18 and J usage is TRBJ2-5, with D perhaps TRBD2 (5 bases). Trimming stripped 3 bases from V and 4 bases from J, with 9 bases between. The germline gives CDR1 KGHSH, CDR2 LQKENI. There are 13 residues in the CDR3. The CDR3 region is CASSPQGGETQYF. CDR3 coding DNA: TGTGCCAGCTCACCCCAAGGAGGAGAGACCCAGTACTTC.

V is TRBV5-1 and J is TRBJ2-1; D is possibly TRBD2 (5 bases). V lost 0 bases and J 0 bases, leaving 13 bases between the germline ends. The CDR3 consists of 17 residues. Looked up from germline, CDR1 is SGHRS and CDR2 is YFSETQ. The CDR3 spells CASSLGHSVGSYNEQFF. In nucleotides, the CDR3 is TGCGCCAGCAGCTTGGGACATAGCGTGGGCTCCTACAATGAGCAGTTCTTC.

The CDR3 is CASSQGSGGEETQYF. The CDR3 DNA reads as TGCGCCAGCAGCCAAGGTAGCGGGGGGGAGGAGACCCAGTACTTC. The rearrangement joins TRBV4-1 to TRBJ2-5; the match to TRBD2 covers 11 bases. The V and J ends lost 1 base and 5 bases, in that order; junction bases with no gene match: 3. Germline-derived CDR1 and CDR2 are MGHRA and YSYEKL. The CDR3 consists of 15 residues.

This clone was counted a single time. This chain uses TRBV18 with TRBJ1-1; 7 positions match TRBD1. The CDR3 contains 18 residues. Germline CDR1 and CDR2: KGHSH and LQKENI. The junction had 14 bases not matched to a gene; V was cut back by 2 bases and J by 2 bases. The chain's CDR3 is CASSPFQQQQGYNTEAFF. The CDR3 nucleotides are TGTGCCAGCTCACCATTTCAACAACAACAGGGGTATAACACTGAAGCTTTCTTT.

The chain recombines TRBV6-6 with TRBJ2-7; 12 bases align to TRBD2. The CDR3 length is 17 residues. J lost 0 bases, V lost 5 bases, and 8 bases had no gene match. The germline V gene encodes CDR1 MNHNY and CDR2 SVGAGI (reference sequence). The CDR3 DNA is TGTGCCAGCAGTCCCGGGCTAGCGGGGGGGGCCTCCTACGAGCAGTACTTC. This codes for CASSPGLAGGASYEQYF.